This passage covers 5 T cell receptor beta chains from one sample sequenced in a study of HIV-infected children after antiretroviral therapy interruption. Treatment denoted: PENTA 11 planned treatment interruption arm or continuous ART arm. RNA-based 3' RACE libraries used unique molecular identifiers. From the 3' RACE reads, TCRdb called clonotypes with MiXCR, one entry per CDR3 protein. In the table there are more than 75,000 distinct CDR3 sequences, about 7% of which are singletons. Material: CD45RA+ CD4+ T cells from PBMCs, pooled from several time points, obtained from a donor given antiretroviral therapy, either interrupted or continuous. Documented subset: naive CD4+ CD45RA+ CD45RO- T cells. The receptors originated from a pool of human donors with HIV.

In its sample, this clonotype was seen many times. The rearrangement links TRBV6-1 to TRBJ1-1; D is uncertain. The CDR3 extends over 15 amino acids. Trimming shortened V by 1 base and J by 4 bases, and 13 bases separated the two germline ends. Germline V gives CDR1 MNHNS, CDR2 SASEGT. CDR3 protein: CASSEVDRKVTEAFF. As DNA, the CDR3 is TGTGCCAGCAGTGAAGTTGACCGAAAAGTCACTGAAGCTTTCTTT.

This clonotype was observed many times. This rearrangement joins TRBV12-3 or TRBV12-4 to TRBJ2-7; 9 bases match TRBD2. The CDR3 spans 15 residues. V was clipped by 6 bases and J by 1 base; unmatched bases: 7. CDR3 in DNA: TGTGCCAGCAGCTTAAGACTAGCGGAATCCTACGAGCAGTACTTC. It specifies CASSLRLAESYEQYF.

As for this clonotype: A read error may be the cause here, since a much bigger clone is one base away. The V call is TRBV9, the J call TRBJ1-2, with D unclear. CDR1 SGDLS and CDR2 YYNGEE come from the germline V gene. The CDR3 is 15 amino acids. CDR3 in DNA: TGTACCAGCAGCGCACTGGACCGCTCTAACTATGGCTACACCTTC. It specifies CTSSALDRSNYGYTF.

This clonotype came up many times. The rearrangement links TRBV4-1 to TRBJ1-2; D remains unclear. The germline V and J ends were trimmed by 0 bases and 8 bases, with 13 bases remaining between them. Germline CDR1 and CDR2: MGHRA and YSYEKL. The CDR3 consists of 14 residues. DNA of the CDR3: TGCGCCAGCAGCCAAGATCAAAAGTTGCGGGGCTACACCTTC. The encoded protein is CASSQDQKLRGYTF.

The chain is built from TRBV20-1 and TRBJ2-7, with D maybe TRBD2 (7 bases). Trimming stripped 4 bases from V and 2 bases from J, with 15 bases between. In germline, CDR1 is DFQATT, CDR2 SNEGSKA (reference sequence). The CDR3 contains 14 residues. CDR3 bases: TGCAGTGCTACCAAGGCGGGGGCCCCCTACGAGCAGTACTTC. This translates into CSATKAGAPYEQYF.